This T cell receptor beta chain appears in the sequencing data of a study of blood T cells in healthy people across ages. Notes on the study in general: Estimates of diversity drawn from one million T cells were considered underestimates. The study found more naive CD4+ cells and higher diversity in long-lived than aged donors.

With each sample, at least 6 micrograms of total RNA were extracted. Germline assignment: CDR1 MDHEN and CDR2 SYDVKM. The V and J ends lost 3 bases and 0 bases, in that order; junction bases with no gene match: 15. The CDR3 is made up of 20 amino acids. Combining a sample-barcoded 5' primer with a J-beta primer mix, a second PCR ran for about 7 to 11 cycles. TCRdb re-analysed the 5' RACE reads in MiXCR, keeping a single row per CDR3 protein. The sample has under 2,000,000 distinct CDR3 sequences, roughly 52% seen once. In regard to this clonotype: Its antigen is as yet unknown.

This chain links TRBV28 with TRBJ2-3, with TRBD2 matching over 10 bases. This sequence originates from a middle-aged woman in good health. Sequenced sample: blood. CDR3 DNA: TGTGCCAGCAGTTTTTGGTTTCGCGCTAGCGGGGGCACTAGCACAGATACGCAGTATTTT. Amino acid sequence: CASSFWFRASGGTSTDTQYF.